These 29 T cell receptor beta chains were all obtained from the same sample, sequenced in a study of shared clonotypes between healthy human individuals. Only in-frame clones appear in the TCRdb table, and some are missing; sequencing was by immunoSEQ multiplex PCR. Of more than 450,000 clones in the sample, roughly 78% were seen once. What was sequenced was PBMCs. The receptors here all came from a woman between 35 and 50 years old in good health. Some clones in this sample may be carry-over from other donors' samples.

This clone occurred once. The rearrangement uses TRBV28 and TRBJ1-4, with a possible D match to TRBD1 (6 bases). The V and J ends lost 5 bases and 4 bases respectively, with 11 bases between them. The CDR3 loop spans 14 amino acids. Looked up from germline, CDR1 is MDHEN and CDR2 is SYDVKM. The CDR3 region is CASSPDRYNEKLFF. Here the CDR3 DNA reads TGTGCCAGCAGTCCGGACAGATATAATGAAAAACTGTTTTTT.

About this clone itself: This same CDR3 is encoded by further DNA sequences in the sample. This sequence joins TRBV7-3 and TRBJ1-1; unclear D gene. The V gene lost 3 bases and the J gene lost 2 bases, with 7 bases spanning the gap. Germline V gene lookup returns CDR1 SGHTA and CDR2 FQGTGA. The CDR3 has 13 residues. The CDR3 protein is CASSFGPNTEAFF. The CDR3 nucleotides read TGTGCCAGCAGCTTCGGCCCTAACACTGAAGCTTTCTTT.

J is TRBJ2-7 and V is TRBV5-1, with TRBD2 identical over 8 bases. This CDR3 is 18 amino acids long. CDR1 and CDR2 (germline): SGHRS, YFSETQ. V lost 8 bases and J lost 2; bases outside the gene matches: 21. CDR3: CARRTDRILAEKTYEQYF. CDR3 in DNA: TGCGCCAGGAGGACGGACAGAATACTAGCGGAGAAGACCTACGAGCAGTACTTC.

The rearrangement uses TRBV7-2 and TRBJ2-5; D remains unclear. The CDR3 totals 13 residues. The germline CDR1 and CDR2 sequences are SGHTA and FQGNSA. Trimming cost V 3 bases and J 5 bases, with 10 bases left between them. The CDR3: CASSFGLAETQYF. CDR3 in DNA: TGTGCCAGCAGCTTTGGGCTGGCCGAGACCCAGTACTTC.

The chain has TRBV28 and TRBJ1-2; no clear D gene. The CDR3 consists of 11 residues. With 4 bases removed from V and 7 bases from J, the gap between germline ends came to 7 bases. Germline CDR1 MDHEN, CDR2 SYDVKM. CDR3 nucleotide sequence: TGTGCCAGCAGTTCCTTGGGTGGCTACACCTTC. This sequence encodes CASSSLGGYTF.

This clone occurred once. The chain joins TRBV28 to TRBJ2-7; TRBD2 is a possible D gene (5 bases). The V end lost 6 bases, the J end lost 5 bases, and 14 bases lay between the germline ends. The CDR3 loop spans 13 amino acids. Germline CDR1 and CDR2: MDHEN and SYDVKM. CDR3 bases: TGTGCCAGCAGCCAGCAGGACTTGCACGAGCAGTACTTC. It encodes CASSQQDLHEQYF.

V is TRBV11-2 and J is TRBJ2-7; 9 nucleotides line up with TRBD2. This CDR3 region has 15 residues. V lost 5 bases and J lost 2; bases outside the gene matches: 7. Germline values: CDR1 SGHAT, CDR2 FQNNGV. The CDR3: CASSPGLAEAYEQYF. CDR3 in DNA: TGTGCCAGCAGCCCGGGACTAGCAGAAGCCTACGAGCAGTACTTC.

The chain combines TRBV11-3 with TRBJ2-1; 16 bases map to TRBD2. Unmatched junction bases numbered 5, after V lost 4 bases and J lost 8 bases. The CDR3 loop spans 16 amino acids. Germline V gene sequence: CDR1 SGHNT, CDR2 YENEEA. The DNA for the CDR3 is TGTGCCAGCAGCTCCGGGACTAGCGGGAGGGTCGATGAGCAGTTCTTC. This sequence encodes CASSSGTSGRVDEQFF.

V is TRBV30 and J is TRBJ2-7, with D perhaps given as TRBD1 or TRBD2 (5 bases each). The V end lost 2 bases, the J end lost 2 bases, and 10 bases lay between the germline ends. CDR1 is GTSNPN and CDR2 is SVGIG in the germline V gene (reference sequence). The CDR3 has 13 amino acids. CDR3 loop: CAWSNRDPYEQYF. DNA of the CDR3: TGTGCCTGGAGTAACCGGGACCCCTACGAGCAGTACTTC.

This chain links TRBV2 with TRBJ1-2; D may be TRBD1 (6 bases). The CDR3 has 13 amino acids. The V end lost 6 bases, the J end lost 4 bases, and 12 bases lay between the germline ends. Germline assignment: CDR1 SNHLY and CDR2 FYNNEI. CDR3 sequence: CASSPDRSYGYTF. As DNA, the CDR3 is TGTGCCAGCAGCCCTGACAGGAGCTATGGCTACACCTTC. The whole variable domain, remainder taken from reference TRBV2 and TRBJ1-2, is EPEVTQTPSHQVTQMGQEVILRCVPISNHLYFYWYRQILGQKVEFLVSFYNNEISEKSEIFDDQFSVERPDGSNFTLKIRSTKLEDSAMYFCASSPDRSYGYTFGSGTRLTVV.

The chain is built from TRBV11-2 and TRBJ2-2, with no clear D. V gave up 3 bases and J gave up 7 bases, with 6 bases separating them. The CDR3 has 12 residues. The germline V gene has CDR1 SGHAT and CDR2 FQNNGV. The CDR3 DNA follows: TGTGCCAGCAGCTTTGGTGGCGGGGAGCTGTTTTTT. This codes for CASSFGGGELFF.

The CDR3 nucleotides read TGCGCCAGCAGCTTGGACGGACGCACCTTAGAGCAGTACTTC. Translation: CASSLDGRTLEQYF. This chain uses TRBV5-1 with TRBJ2-7, with D hard to call. Between the trimmed V and J ends, which lost 0 bases and 7 bases, there was a span of 14 bases. From germline, CDR1 is SGHRS and CDR2 YFSETQ. The CDR3 is made up of 14 amino acids.

This chain connects TRBV28 to TRBJ2-5; 8 bases are a match to TRBD1. Germline CDR1 and CDR2: MDHEN and SYDVKM. V lost 3 bases, J lost 6 bases, and 12 bases stayed unmatched. This CDR3 spans 16 amino acids. CDR3 amino acids: CASSFLDDRGEKTQYF. The CDR3 region has the DNA TGTGCCAGCAGTTTCCTCGACGACAGGGGCGAAAAGACCCAGTACTTC.

This rearrangement joins TRBV6-6 to TRBJ2-3, with D hard to call. Trimming left V 6 bases short and J 0 bases short, with 10 bases between. In germline, CDR1 is MNHNY, CDR2 SVGAGI (reference sequence). The CDR3 is 14 amino acids. CDR3 in DNA: TGTGCCAGCAGACCCAGCTGGAGCACAGATACGCAGTATTTT. The encoded protein is CASRPSWSTDTQYF.

The chain carries TRBV29-1 and TRBJ1-2, with D tentatively TRBD1 (6 bases). Trimming shortened V by 5 bases and J by 7 bases, and 11 bases separated the two germline ends. Germline CDR1 and CDR2: SQVTM and ANQGSEA. CDR3 size: 11 residues. The CDR3 is CSVSRGGGYTF. For the CDR3, the DNA is TGCAGCGTTAGCAGGGGCGGTGGCTACACCTTC.

Only a few counts were recorded for this clone. V gene TRBV18 combines with J gene TRBJ1-3; 9 bases fit TRBD1. The ends lost 4 bases at V and 0 bases at J; junction bases unmatched: 4. The CDR3 spans 16 residues. Germline V CDR1 and CDR2: KGHSH, LQKENI. In DNA, the CDR3 is TGTGCCAGCTCACAACAGGGGGCGACCTCTGGAAACACCATATATTTT. Residues: CASSQQGATSGNTIYF.

The chain carries TRBV7-9 and TRBJ2-7; D unclear. The CDR3 covers 13 residues. V was cut by 3 bases and J by 5 bases, with 11 bases left in between. CDR1 is SEHNR, CDR2 FQNEAQ, per germline (reference sequence). The CDR3 sequence: CASSFSSGDEQYF. CDR3 coding DNA: TGTGCCAGCAGCTTCTCCTCTGGGGACGAGCAGTACTTC.

The chain is built from TRBV6-5 and TRBJ2-6; D is ambiguous. V gave up 6 bases and J gave up 0 bases, with 6 bases separating them. CDR1 is MNHEY and CDR2 is SVGAGI in the germline V gene. The CDR3 runs to 14 residues. Written as DNA, the CDR3 is TGTGCCAGCAGGGTGGGCTCTGGGGCCAACGTCCTGACTTTC. Translation gives CASRVGSGANVLTF.

CDR3 coding DNA: TGTGCCAGCAGCTTACGGACTAGCGGGTTGAACACCGGGGAGCTGTTTTTT. As protein: CASSLRTSGLNTGELFF. The chain is built from TRBV7-8 and TRBJ2-2; the match to TRBD2 covers 11 bases. The CDR3 is 17 amino acids. After removal of 2 bases from V and 1 base from J, the junction contained 3 bases not matched to a gene. Germline V lookup: CDR1 SGHVS, CDR2 FQNEAQ.

This chain uses TRBV4-2 with TRBJ2-6, with D possibly matching TRBD1 (6 bases). The V end was cut by 3 bases, the J end by 4 bases, with 13 bases between. CDR3 length equals 16 residues. Germline-derived CDR1 and CDR2 are LGHNA and YNFKEQ. CDR3 loop: CASSQGNRVGANVLTF. CDR3 in DNA: TGTGCCAGCAGCCAGGGTAACAGGGTCGGGGCCAACGTCCTGACTTTC.

The rearrangement uses TRBV6-4 and TRBJ2-1; D ambiguous. CDR1 and CDR2 from the germline V gene are MRHNA and SNTAGT. Trimming shortened V by 0 bases and J by 5 bases, and 5 bases separated the two germline ends. This CDR3 is built from 13 residues. The CDR3 bases are TGTGCCAGCAGTGACTCCCAAAACAATGAGCAGTTCTTC. This gives the protein CASSDSQNNEQFF.

In its sample, this clone was seen a few times. This chain connects TRBV28 to TRBJ1-1; D gene uncertain. Trimming cost V 3 bases and J 3 bases, with 5 bases left between them. The CDR3 runs to 12 residues. From germline, CDR1 is MDHEN and CDR2 SYDVKM. In nucleotides, the CDR3 is TGTGCCAGCAGTTTTGTGGACACTGAAGCTTTCTTT. It specifies CASSFVDTEAFF. Full variable domain (remainder filled in from reference TRBV28 and TRBJ1-1): DVKVTQSSRYLVKRTGEKVFLECVQDMDHENMFWYRQDPGLGLRLIYFSYDVKMKEKGDIPEGYSVSREKKERFSLILESASTNQTSMYLCASSFVDTEAFFGQGTRLTVV.

The rearrangement uses TRBV7-8 and TRBJ2-1, with D hard to call. Between the trimmed V and J ends, which lost 0 bases and 9 bases, there was a span of 15 bases. Germline V gene sequence: CDR1 SGHVS, CDR2 FQNEAQ. The CDR3 consists of 15 residues. The CDR3 sequence is CASSLALTRRGEQFF. CDR3 nucleotides: TGTGCCAGCAGCTTAGCGCTGACCCGCAGAGGTGAGCAGTTCTTC.

A word on this clone: One base away lies a much larger clone, so this may be a sequencing read error. The rearrangement links TRBV6-1 to TRBJ2-7; D remains unclear. Germline assignment: CDR1 MNHNS and CDR2 SASEGT. CDR3 length equals 11 residues. The germline V and J ends were trimmed by 5 bases and 0 bases, with 2 bases remaining between them. The CDR3 coding sequence is TGTGCCAGCAGTTTCTCCTACGAGCAGTACTTC. Residues: CASSFSYEQYF.

The rearrangement joins TRBV18 to TRBJ1-6; 7 positions match TRBD1. After removal of 6 bases from V and 14 bases from J, the junction contained 13 bases not matched to a gene. This CDR3 spans 14 amino acids. Germline V gene sequence: CDR1 KGHSH, CDR2 LQKENI. The CDR3 sequence is CASSPGTAGWALHF. The CDR3 DNA reads as TGTGCCAGCTCGCCGGGGACAGCGGGTTGGGCCCTCCACTTT. The whole variable domain, remainder taken from reference TRBV18 and TRBJ1-6, is NAGVMQNPRHLVRRRGQEARLRCSPMKGHSHVYWYRQLPEEGLKFMVYLQKENIIDESGMPKERFSAEFPKEGPSILRIQQVVRGDSAAYFCASSPGTAGWALHFGNGTRLTVT.

With respect to this clone: Different DNA sequences within this sample yield the same CDR3. The chain uses TRBV20-1 and TRBJ2-5; unclear D gene. V was clipped by 1 base and J by 5 bases, with 5 bases between them. The CDR3 sequence is 11 residues long. Germline CDR1 and CDR2: DFQATT and SNEGSKA (reference sequence). The CDR3 DNA reads TGCAGTGCTAGAGCGCGGGAGACCCAGTACTTC. Translating it yields CSARARETQYF.

The genes are TRBV5-6 and TRBJ2-7; 8 nucleotides agree with TRBD1. J lost 5 bases, V lost 0 bases, and 4 bases had no gene match. CDR1 and CDR2 (germline): SGHDT, YYEEEE. CDR3 length: 14 amino acids. In DNA form, the CDR3 reads TGTGCCAGCAGCTTGGGGACAGGGCGTCACGAGCAGTACTTC. This sequence encodes CASSLGTGRHEQYF.

This clone was counted only a few times. The chain is built from TRBV18 and TRBJ2-7; D remains unclear. The germline gives CDR1 KGHSH, CDR2 LQKENI. V was shortened by 5 bases and J by 3 bases, with 8 bases between the two germline ends. This CDR3 region has 12 residues. The CDR3 reads CASSLDGYEQYF. The CDR3 region has the DNA TGTGCCAGCTCATTGGATGGCTACGAGCAGTACTTC.

The CDR3 coding sequence is TGTGCCAGCAGCGCGAACAGACCAAGTAACACCGGGGAGCTGTTTTTT. Protein sequence: CASSANRPSNTGELFF. The rearrangement uses TRBV11-2 and TRBJ2-2; unclear D gene. This CDR3 region has 16 residues. V was pared by 5 bases and J by 2 bases, with 15 bases between. In germline, CDR1 is SGHAT, CDR2 FQNNGV.